The rows below give T cell receptor beta chains drawn from one sample of a study of OX40 agonist ivuxolimab in advanced cancers. The data were produced by immunoSEQ multiplex PCR, yet TCRdb's version contains in-frame clones alone and is incomplete. The sample includes roughly 8,600 clones, about 80% of them seen just once. Here the sequenced sample was CD4+ or CD8+ T cells sorted from blood, taken in a trial of the OX40 agonist ivuxolimab. The receptors were gathered from an adult with an advanced solid tumor such as melanoma, head and neck, liver or kidney cancer. CDR3s include the opening cysteine and the closing phenylalanine or tryptophan. The order of the fields is CDR3 DNA, CDR3 protein, J gene, V gene, clone size, D gene. The D gene is left open where the match is weak. Size values are once, few and many counts, or a class for expanded clones, and some rows have none.

DNA: TGTGCCAGCAGCAAGCCCACCGGGACAGGGTATGGCTACACCTTC
CDR3: CASSKPTGTGYGYTF
J: TRBJ1-2
V: TRBV21-1
size: -
D: -

DNA: TGTGCCAGCAGCGTAGGCTCCGCCACCGGGGAGCTGTTTTTT
CDR3: CASSVGSATGELFF
J: TRBJ2-2
V: TRBV9
size: -
D: -

DNA: TGTGCCAGCAGTTACCTAGTTGGCGAGCAGTACTTC
CDR3: CASSYLVGEQYF
J: TRBJ2-7
V: TRBV6-6
size: -
D: -

DNA: TGTGCCAGCAGCGTATTATTCGGGGAGCTGTTTTTT
CDR3: CASSVLFGELFF
J: TRBJ2-2
V: TRBV9
size: -
D: -

DNA: TGTGCCAGCAGTGATACGTCTGGGGTTGGGGCCAACGTCCTGACTTTC
CDR3: CASSDTSGVGANVLTF
J: TRBJ2-6
V: TRBV6-4
size: once
D: -

DNA: TGTGCCAGCAGCCTTACTAGCGGCTCCTACAATGAGCAGTTCTTC
CDR3: CASSLTSGSYNEQFF
J: TRBJ2-1
V: TRBV6-5
size: few
D: TRBD2

DNA: TGTGCCAGCAGCTGGAGGGACGAGCAGTACTTC
CDR3: CASSWRDEQYF
J: TRBJ2-7
V: TRBV7-9
size: -
D: -

DNA: TGCGCCAGCAGCCAGCCCAACACAGGGAACACTGAAGCTTTCTTT
CDR3: CASSQPNTGNTEAFF
J: TRBJ1-1
V: TRBV4-1
size: once
D: -

DNA: TGTGCCAGCAGTGGTTTGCGGGGGAGGGAGACCCAGTACTTC
CDR3: CASSGLRGRETQYF
J: TRBJ2-5
V: TRBV25-1
size: -
D: TRBD2

DNA: TGTGCCAGTAGTCCCAGCGGGGGGAGCTCCTACGAGCAGTACTTC
CDR3: CASSPSGGSSYEQYF
J: TRBJ2-7
V: TRBV19
size: -
D: TRBD2

DNA: TGTGCCAGCAGCTTGGCCGCGGGTTTTAGCACTGAAGCTTTCTTT
CDR3: CASSLAAGFSTEAFF
J: TRBJ1-1
V: TRBV5-5
size: -
D: -

DNA: TGTGCCAGCAAACAACCGGGACAGGGGAATGAAAAACTGTTTTTT
CDR3: CASKQPGQGNEKLFF
J: TRBJ1-4
V: TRBV2
size: -
D: TRBD1

DNA: TGTGCCAGCAGCTTACAGGGGGCGATCTACGAGCAGTACTTC
CDR3: CASSLQGAIYEQYF
J: TRBJ2-7
V: TRBV7-2
size: -
D: TRBD1

DNA: TGTGCCAGCAGCTTAAAACAGCCCCAAGAGACCCAGTACTTC
CDR3: CASSLKQPQETQYF
J: TRBJ2-5
V: TRBV7-9
size: -
D: -

DNA: TGCGCCAGCAGCCAAGATCGGGCTAGTCTTACGTACAATGAGCAGTTCTTC
CDR3: CASSQDRASLTYNEQFF
J: TRBJ2-1
V: TRBV4-3
size: once
D: -

DNA: TGTGCCGCTGTGCAAGCGGGGGACCACTACAATGAGCAGTTCTTC
CDR3: CAAVQAGDHYNEQFF
J: TRBJ2-1
V: TRBV21-1
size: -
D: -

DNA: TGTGCCAGCAGCTCCGAGGGGACAGTTAATGAAAAACTGTTTTTT
CDR3: CASSSEGTVNEKLFF
J: TRBJ1-4
V: TRBV7-2
size: few
D: TRBD1

DNA: TGTGCCAGCAGCCACCTCCGGACTGAAGCTTTCTTT
CDR3: CASSHLRTEAFF
J: TRBJ1-1
V: TRBV7-9
size: few
D: -

DNA: TGTGCCAGTAGTATTCATGACCGTTATAATTCACCCCTCCACTTT
CDR3: CASSIHDRYNSPLHF
J: TRBJ1-6
V: TRBV19
size: -
D: -

DNA: TGTGCCAGCAGCTTGGACGGGGGGGCCTACGAGCAGTACTTC
CDR3: CASSLDGGAYEQYF
J: TRBJ2-7
V: TRBV4-2
size: once
D: TRBD2

DNA: TGTGCCAGCAGTTACCTTGCGGAGAACGAGCAGTACTTC
CDR3: CASSYLAENEQYF
J: TRBJ2-7
V: TRBV6-5
size: once
D: -

DNA: TGTGCCAGCAGCGCCCTTCCCGGGACAGGCCCGACACCCGAAGCTTTCTTT
CDR3: CASSALPGTGPTPEAFF
J: TRBJ1-1
V: TRBV9
size: -
D: TRBD1

DNA: TGTGCCAGTAGTATAGAGGGCAGGGGAGGTGGGGCCAACGTCCTGACTTTC
CDR3: CASSIEGRGGGANVLTF
J: TRBJ2-6
V: TRBV19
size: -
D: -

DNA: TGTGCCAGCAGTTTGGGTCAGGGGCCCACTGAAGCTTTCTTT
CDR3: CASSLGQGPTEAFF
J: TRBJ1-1
V: TRBV6-1
size: few
D: -

DNA: TGCGCCAGCAGCTTGGCTACGGGGCAGTTCACTGAAGCTTTCTTT
CDR3: CASSLATGQFTEAFF
J: TRBJ1-1
V: TRBV5-1
size: -
D: -

DNA: TGTGCCAGCAGCCATGGGGAGCGGTTGAACACCGGGGAGCTGTTTTTT
CDR3: CASSHGERLNTGELFF
J: TRBJ2-2
V: TRBV4-2
size: -
D: -

DNA: TGTGCCAGCAGTGAAACTAGCGGGGGGGCCGCAGATACGCAGTATTTT
CDR3: CASSETSGGAADTQYF
J: TRBJ2-3
V: TRBV2
size: -
D: TRBD2

DNA: TGTGCCAGCAGCGTAGCGGGCGTCGATCCTAGCACAGATACGCAGTATTTT
CDR3: CASSVAGVDPSTDTQYF
J: TRBJ2-3
V: TRBV9
size: -
D: -

DNA: TGCAGCGCCCCCAATGGCGCCGGGGTGGATGGCTACACCTTC
CDR3: CSAPNGAGVDGYTF
J: TRBJ1-2
V: TRBV29-1
size: -
D: -

DNA: TGCAGTGCTAAGACAGAGAACGAGCAGTACTTC
CDR3: CSAKTENEQYF
J: TRBJ2-7
V: TRBV20-1
size: -
D: -

DNA: TGTGCCAGCAGCCCCAAGGGGGCTAGCGGGGTCAATGAGCAGTTCTTC
CDR3: CASSPKGASGVNEQFF
J: TRBJ2-1
V: TRBV9
size: -
D: TRBD2

DNA: TGTGCCAGCAGTAATATCCGAGGGGGGCAAGAGACCCAGTACTTC
CDR3: CASSNIRGGQETQYF
J: TRBJ2-5
V: TRBV6-5
size: -
D: -

DNA: TGTGCCAGCAGTGAGGGACAGGCAGCCAATGAGCAGTTCTTC
CDR3: CASSEGQAANEQFF
J: TRBJ2-1
V: TRBV6-1
size: -
D: TRBD1

DNA: TGTGCCAGCAGCCCCCTCTCGACAGGGCATAACTATGGCTACACCTTC
CDR3: CASSPLSTGHNYGYTF
J: TRBJ1-2
V: TRBV7-9
size: -
D: TRBD1

DNA: TGTGCCAGTAGTGGCGGGACAAATAATTCACCCCTCCACTTT
CDR3: CASSGGTNNSPLHF
J: TRBJ1-6
V: TRBV19
size: -
D: -

DNA: TGTGCCAGCAGTGTTTCACAGGCGAGGGGGGTATATGGCTACACCTTC
CDR3: CASSVSQARGVYGYTF
J: TRBJ1-2
V: TRBV6-1
size: once
D: -

DNA: TGTGCCAGCAGATTAGAGGGAACCGGGGCCTCCTACGAGCAGTACTTC
CDR3: CASRLEGTGASYEQYF
J: TRBJ2-7
V: TRBV27
size: -
D: -

DNA: TGTGCCAGCAGCAAAGCCGTACAACGGGGCAATCAGCCCCAGCATTTT
CDR3: CASSKAVQRGNQPQHF
J: TRBJ1-5
V: TRBV21-1
size: -
D: -

DNA: TGTGCCAGCAGCCCGGAGGCGAGTGGGAATGAGCAGTTCTTC
CDR3: CASSPEASGNEQFF
J: TRBJ2-1
V: TRBV4-2
size: -
D: -

DNA: TGTGCCAGCAGCGACCCTGGGACACTTAGCACAGATACGCAGTATTTT
CDR3: CASSDPGTLSTDTQYF
J: TRBJ2-3
V: TRBV2
size: -
D: -

DNA: TGTGCCAGCAGTTATGACACGTATCAGCCCCAGCATTTT
CDR3: CASSYDTYQPQHF
J: TRBJ1-5
V: TRBV27
size: few
D: -

DNA: TGTGCCAGCAGCCCCCCCGACGAAAACGAGCAGTACTTC
CDR3: CASSPPDENEQYF
J: TRBJ2-7
V: TRBV14
size: once
D: -

DNA: TGCGCCAGCAGCTTGGGCCTGACTAGCGTAGGTTACAATGAGCAGTTCTTC
CDR3: CASSLGLTSVGYNEQFF
J: TRBJ2-1
V: TRBV5-1
size: -
D: TRBD2

DNA: TGTGCCAGCAGCCGGCTAGCGGCGAACACCGGGGAGCTGTTTTTT
CDR3: CASSRLAANTGELFF
J: TRBJ2-2
V: TRBV5-4
size: -
D: TRBD2

DNA: TGTGCCAGCAGTGACTCTAGCGGGGGGGCAGATACGCAGTATTTT
CDR3: CASSDSSGGADTQYF
J: TRBJ2-3
V: TRBV6-4
size: once
D: TRBD2

DNA: TGTGCCAGCAGCCTCCAGGGCTCGGATACGCAGTATTTT
CDR3: CASSLQGSDTQYF
J: TRBJ2-3
V: TRBV4-2
size: -
D: -

DNA: TGTGCCAGCAGCAGATCACGGAGCGTAGAGGAAAAACTGTTTTTT
CDR3: CASSRSRSVEEKLFF
J: TRBJ1-4
V: TRBV21-1
size: -
D: -

DNA: TGTGCCAGCAGCTTTACTAGCGGCAGCACAGATACGCAGTATTTT
CDR3: CASSFTSGSTDTQYF
J: TRBJ2-3
V: TRBV7-2
size: few
D: TRBD2